These T cell receptor beta chains were read from a single sample in a study of cytomegalovirus exposure and HLA in healthy donors. Profiling relied on immunoSEQ multiplex PCR, and the TCRdb table lists in-frame clones only, not all of them. The table records roughly 90,000 clones, 74% of them present only once. The sequenced sample consisted of PBMCs. These TCRs come from a man aged 25-40 years in good health and CMV-seropositive. Each CDR3 is given with its conserved first and last residue. The D gene is left open where the match is weak. Size is omitted from some rows. Given values are once, few, many or a class for expanded clones.

TGTGCCAGCAGTTTATGGACAGGATTGAACACTGAAGCTTTCTTT,CASSLWTGLNTEAFF,TRBV27,TRBD1,.,TRBJ1-1
TGTGCCAGCAGCTTAGACGGAAGGGGGCCCCAGCATTTT,CASSLDGRGPQHF,TRBV11-2,.,.,TRBJ1-5
TGTGCCAGCAGCTTAGCGGGAGCAGCAGATACGCAGTATTTT,CASSLAGAADTQYF,TRBV7-9,.,.,TRBJ2-3
TGTGCCAGCAGCCCGGGAGTTTACAATGAGCAGTTCTTC,CASSPGVYNEQFF,TRBV4-2,.,.,TRBJ2-1
TGTGCCAGCAGGACCGGACAGGTGAACACCGGGGAGCTGTTTTTT,CASRTGQVNTGELFF,TRBV7-9,TRBD1,.,TRBJ2-2
TGCAGCACCCCCGGAGGACAGGGGGCCCCCCCGTTGAGCTACACCTTC,CSTPGGQGAPPLSYTF,TRBV29-1,TRBD1,.,TRBJ1-2
TGTGCCAGCAGCAAAGATATGAACACTGAAGCTTTCTTT,CASSKDMNTEAFF,TRBV21-1,.,few,TRBJ1-1
TGTGCCAGCAGACAGGGGACCTACGAGCAGTACTTC,CASRQGTYEQYF,TRBV6-5,TRBD1,.,TRBJ2-7
TGTGCGAGCAATGAGCAGTTCTTC,CASNEQFF,TRBV7-9,.,.,TRBJ2-1
TGTGCCAGCAGTCAGGGACAGGGCGGAAACACTGAAGCTTTCTTT,CASSQGQGGNTEAFF,TRBV11-2,TRBD1,once,TRBJ1-1
TGCGCCAGCAGCTTGGACAGGGGCATAACAGATACGCAGTATTTT,CASSLDRGITDTQYF,TRBV5-1,TRBD1,.,TRBJ2-3
TGTGCCAGCCGACTGACAGGGTGGGGACCAGCTTTCTTT,CASRLTGWGPAFF,TRBV27,TRBD1,.,TRBJ1-1
TGTGCCAGCAGCCTTAGCCGGGACAGGGGGTATATCACAGATACGCAGTATTTT,CASSLSRDRGYITDTQYF,TRBV4-2,TRBD1,.,TRBJ2-3
TGTGCCACCCGCGAGCCCGGGGGTAATGAGCAGTTCTTC,CATREPGGNEQFF,TRBV19,.,.,TRBJ2-1
TGTGCCAGCAGCCACCGGACAGGATCTGGAAACACCATATATTTT,CASSHRTGSGNTIYF,TRBV11-2,TRBD1,.,TRBJ1-3
TGTGCCAGTAGTCCCTTTGGGGGGAGTAGCAATCAGCCCCAGCATTTT,CASSPFGGSSNQPQHF,TRBV19,.,.,TRBJ1-5
TGTGCCAGCAGCTCCCCAGAACGGGTGAGGGATCAGACCCAGTACTTC,CASSSPERVRDQTQYF,TRBV5-5,.,.,TRBJ2-5
TGTGCCAGCAGCTTGTGGCCTGGTTACGAGCAGTACTTC,CASSLWPGYEQYF,TRBV5-6,.,.,TRBJ2-7
TGTGCCAGCAGCTTAGCTGCTGGGACTAGGGAGCAGTTCTTC,CASSLAAGTREQFF,TRBV7-2,TRBD2,.,TRBJ2-1
TGTGCCTGGAGTGTAAACCTAGCGGGAGTTGGGCCAGATACGCAGTATTTT,CAWSVNLAGVGPDTQYF,TRBV30,TRBD2,few,TRBJ2-3
TGTGCCAGTAGTATAGGCCCCGCGGGAGACTTAGCGAACACCGGGGAGCTGTTTTTT,CASSIGPAGDLANTGELFF,TRBV19,TRBD2,.,TRBJ2-2
TGTGCCAGCAGCGGGACTTCCGAAGCTTTCTTT,CASSGTSEAFF,TRBV6-5,.,.,TRBJ1-1
TGCGCCAGCAGCTTGGTGGGAGAGGTTCGGGAGACCCAGTACTTC,CASSLVGEVRETQYF,TRBV5-1,.,.,TRBJ2-5
TGTGCCAGTAGTATCGGACAGGTGGGTCAGCCCCAGCATTTT,CASSIGQVGQPQHF,TRBV19,TRBD1,.,TRBJ1-5
TGTTCCAGCGTACAGCCTAACACTGAAGCTTTCTTT,CSSVQPNTEAFF,TRBV7-9,.,.,TRBJ1-1
TGTGCCAGCAGCTTAGGAGGGGGCAGGAGTGAAAAACTGTTTTTT,CASSLGGGRSEKLFF,TRBV11-2,TRBD1,.,TRBJ1-4